Following are 4 T cell receptor beta chains from one sample sequenced in a study of Tregs in tolerant kidney transplant recipients. Related graft donors supplied nonmyeloablative bone marrow transplants, and mixed chimerism was transient. Repertoires were generated with immunoSEQ multiplex PCR, while TCRdb's copy carries only in-frame clones and drops some. The table lists about 55,000 clones, approximately 90% of them singletons. This specimen was CD8+ T cells from blood (PBMCs), taken 24 months after the transplant. These receptors were collected from a human patient who received a combined kidney and bone marrow transplant. The T cells may come from the graft donor.

V and J are TRBV19 and TRBJ2-7; 9 nucleotides agree with TRBD1. The CDR3 spans 15 residues. J was trimmed by 2 bases and V by 3 bases; bases with no gene match: 5. CDR1 and CDR2 from the germline V gene are LNHDA and SQIVND (reference sequence). The CDR3, as DNA: TGTGCCAGTAGTATGGGGACAGGGTCTCCCTACGAGCAGTACTTC. Its translation: CASSMGTGSPYEQYF.

This clone is deemed medium-sized. The J gene is TRBJ2-1, the V gene TRBV7-6; tentatively, D is TRBD2 (5 bases). V lost 3 bases and J lost 6, with 15 bases in between. There are 15 residues in the CDR3. Germline V gene lookup returns CDR1 SGHVS and CDR2 FNYEAQ. The CDR3 coding sequence is TGTGCCAGCAGCTTTTACATCGGGGAAAGCAATGAGCAGTTCTTC. Its protein product is CASSFYIGESNEQFF.

The chain links TRBV7-6 to TRBJ2-6; TRBD1 might be the D (6 bases). Trimming cost V 4 bases and J 1 base, with 14 bases left between them. In germline, CDR1 is SGHVS, CDR2 FNYEAQ. The CDR3 spans 17 residues. In DNA, the CDR3 is TGTGCCAGCAGCTACCCTAAAACAGGGTCTGGGGCCAACGTCCTGACTTTC. Amino acids: CASSYPKTGSGANVLTF.

The rearrangement joins TRBV4-3 to TRBJ2-1; TRBD2 matches at 9 bases. Per germline, CDR1 LGHNA and CDR2 YSLEER. After removal of 1 base from V and 5 bases from J, the junction contained 3 bases not matched to a gene. The length of the CDR3 is 15 residues. The CDR3 DNA reads as TGCGCCAGCAGCCAAGGGCTAGCGGGAAACAATGAGCAGTTCTTC. Its translation: CASSQGLAGNNEQFF.